What follows are 15 T cell receptor beta chains derived from one specimen sequenced in a study of blood T cell repertoires in COVID-19. Using immunoSEQ multiplex PCR, the repertoire was profiled, and TCRdb retains in-frame clones only, with some absent. The top ten clones hold around 1% of a sample with roughly 340,000 clones, 80% to 90% of them seen once. What was sequenced was PBMCs or T cells enriched from blood (not recorded which). All receptors derive from a man younger than 35 who had recovered from COVID-19.

This clone was observed a single time. The rearrangement joins TRBV9 to TRBJ1-3; TRBD1 is a possible D gene (6 bases). There are 13 residues in the CDR3. Trimming cost V 6 bases and J 6 bases, with 13 bases left between them. Germline V CDR1 and CDR2: SGDLS, YYNGEE. The CDR3 loop reads CASTRTDSNTIYF. In DNA, the CDR3 is TGTGCCAGCACCCGGACAGACTCAAACACCATATATTTT.

The chain couples TRBV18 to TRBJ1-1; D remains unclear. CDR1 and CDR2 from the germline V gene are KGHSH and LQKENI. The germline V and J ends were trimmed by 6 bases and 0 bases, with 11 bases remaining between them. CDR3 size: 14 residues. The CDR3 region is CASSSRRMNTEAFF. The CDR3 DNA follows: TGTGCCAGCTCGTCCAGGCGAATGAACACTGAAGCTTTCTTT.

This CDR3 reads CASSFRTATNEKLFF. In DNA form, the CDR3 reads TGTGCCAGCAGCTTTAGAACAGCAACTAATGAAAAACTGTTTTTT. The chain carries TRBV7-2 and TRBJ1-4; no definite D call. With 3 bases removed from V and 0 bases from J, the gap between germline ends came to 8 bases. The CDR3 has 15 amino acids. Germline CDR1 and CDR2: SGHTA and FQGNSA.

V gene TRBV7-2 combines with J gene TRBJ2-2; TRBD1 agrees at 10 bases. Germline values: CDR1 SGHTA, CDR2 FQGNSA. J gave up 4 bases and V 6 bases, and 14 bases lay outside the gene matches. The CDR3 has 18 amino acids. For the CDR3, the DNA is TGTGCCAGCAGATTTCAGAAACCGGGACAGGGGATCACCGGGGAGCTGTTTTTT. Translating it yields CASRFQKPGQGITGELFF.

This clone was observed a handful of times. This chain uses TRBV7-2 with TRBJ2-7; D perhaps matches TRBD2 (6 bases). Germline V gene sequence: CDR1 SGHTA, CDR2 FQGNSA. With 3 bases removed from V and 2 bases from J, the gap between germline ends came to 11 bases. This CDR3 has 14 amino acids. The CDR3 region is CASSFDGRTYEQYF. The CDR3 nucleotides read TGTGCCAGCAGCTTCGACGGGAGAACCTACGAGCAGTACTTC.

The chain uses TRBV7-3 and TRBJ1-1; 7 nucleotides align to TRBD1. Germline trimming cut 5 bases from V and 11 bases from J; bases unmatched to any gene: 11. Germline CDR1 and CDR2: SGHTA and FQGTGA. The CDR3 is 13 residues long. CDR3 DNA sequence: TGTGCCAGCAGCCAGGGGCAGGGGGGAGTCGCTTTCTTT. It translates to CASSQGQGGVAFF.

J is TRBJ1-2 and V is TRBV19; 8 bases are a match to TRBD1. The CDR3 loop spans 13 amino acids. Germline values: CDR1 LNHDA, CDR2 SQIVND (reference sequence). The V and J ends lost 1 base and 7 bases, in that order; junction bases with no gene match: 2. CDR3 DNA sequence: TGTGCCAGTAGTATAGCCAGGGGGCCTGGCTACACCTTC. Translated: CASSIARGPGYTF.

The genes are TRBV7-8 and TRBJ2-1; maybe TRBD1 (5 bases). The ends were cut back, 7 bases at V and 3 bases at J, with 10 bases in the middle. This CDR3 region has 13 residues. Germline CDR1 is SGHVS and CDR2 is FQNEAQ. This CDR3 is CASTVDSYNEQFF. Here the CDR3 DNA reads TGTGCCAGCACTGTCGACAGCTACAATGAGCAGTTCTTC. Filled out from reference TRBV7-8 and TRBJ2-1, the complete variable domain reads GAGVSQSPRYKVAKRGQDVALRCDPISGHVSLFWYQQALGQGPEFLTYFQNEAQLDKSGLPSDRFFAERPEGSVSTLKIQRTQQEDSAVYLCASTVDSYNEQFFGPGTRLTVL.

This clone was picked up a small number of times. The chain employs TRBV5-4 and TRBJ2-1, with D maybe TRBD2 (6 bases). Trimming stripped 4 bases from V and 4 bases from J, with 15 bases between. The CDR3 contains 15 residues. Germline CDR1 is SGHNT and CDR2 is YYREEE (reference sequence). The CDR3 sequence is CASSRIAEGYNEQFF. In DNA form, the CDR3 reads TGTGCCAGCAGCCGGATAGCGGAGGGGTACAATGAGCAGTTCTTC.

The gene calls are TRBV18 and TRBJ2-7; 8 bases fit TRBD1. Germline V lookup: CDR1 KGHSH, CDR2 LQKENI. The CDR3 is 16 residues long. V lost 6 bases to trimming and J lost 0 bases; unmatched junction nucleotides: 10. CDR3 in amino acids: CASSPFGTGFSYEQYF. The CDR3 nucleotides read TGTGCCAGCTCCCCTTTCGGGACAGGTTTCTCCTACGAGCAGTACTTC.

This clone is a singleton in its sample. The CDR3 here is CASSAGVQGLQETQYF. CDR3 DNA: TGTGCCAGCAGCGCGGGGGTCCAGGGCCTCCAAGAGACCCAGTACTTC. The V and J genes are TRBV9 and TRBJ2-5, with D perhaps matching TRBD2 (6 bases). Germline values: CDR1 SGDLS, CDR2 YYNGEE. The germline V and J ends were trimmed by 3 bases and 1 base, with 16 bases remaining between them. The CDR3 spans 16 residues.

The chain recombines TRBV25-1 with TRBJ2-7; D is unclear. Trimming shortened V by 1 base and J by 3 bases, and 13 bases separated the two germline ends. CDR1 is MGHDK and CDR2 is SYGVNS in the germline V gene. The CDR3 runs to 15 residues. The DNA for the CDR3 is TGTGCCAGCAGTGAATGGGTCGGAGCCTACTACGAGCAGTACTTC. Its protein is CASSEWVGAYYEQYF.

The chain employs TRBV7-9 and TRBJ1-2; perhaps TRBD1 as D (5 bases). The CDR3 totals 15 residues. Germline V gene lookup returns CDR1 SEHNR and CDR2 FQNEAQ (reference sequence). With 0 bases removed from V and 0 bases from J, the gap between germline ends came to 8 bases. The CDR3 DNA reads TGTGCCAGCAGCTTAGCCAGGGATCCTAACTATGGCTACACCTTC. Its protein product is CASSLARDPNYGYTF.

This chain joins TRBV6-4 and TRBJ2-1; 9 bases are shared with TRBD1. CDR1 and CDR2 (germline): MRHNA, SNTAGT. Trimming removed 4 bases from V and 6 bases from J; junction bases left unmatched: 4. The CDR3 totals 14 residues. CDR3 residues: CASSGQGGLNEQFF. The CDR3 DNA sequence: TGTGCCAGCAGTGGACAGGGGGGTCTCAATGAGCAGTTCTTC.

DNA of the CDR3: TGTGCCAGCTCACCCGGGACTGACACTGAAGCTTTCTTT. This gives the protein CASSPGTDTEAFF. The chain couples TRBV18 to TRBJ1-1, with a tentative D call TRBD1 (5 bases). V gave up 3 bases and J gave up 3 bases, with 8 bases separating them. This CDR3 region has 13 residues. Germline CDR1 KGHSH, CDR2 LQKENI.